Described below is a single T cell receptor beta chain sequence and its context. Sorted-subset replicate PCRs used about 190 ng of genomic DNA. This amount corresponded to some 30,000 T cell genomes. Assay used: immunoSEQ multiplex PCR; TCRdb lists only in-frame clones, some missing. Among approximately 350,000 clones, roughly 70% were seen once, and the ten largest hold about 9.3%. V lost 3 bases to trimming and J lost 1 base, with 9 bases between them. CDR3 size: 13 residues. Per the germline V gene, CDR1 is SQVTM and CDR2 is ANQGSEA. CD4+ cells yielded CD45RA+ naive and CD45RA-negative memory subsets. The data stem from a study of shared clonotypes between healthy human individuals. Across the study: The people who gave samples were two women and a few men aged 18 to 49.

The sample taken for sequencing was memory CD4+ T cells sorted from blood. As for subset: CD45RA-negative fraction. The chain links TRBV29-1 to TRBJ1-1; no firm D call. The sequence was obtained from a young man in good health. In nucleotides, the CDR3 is TGCAGCGTTGAGGAACAGTCGAACACTGAAGCTTTCTTT. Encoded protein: CSVEEQSNTEAFF.